This is a list of T cell receptor beta chains from one sample in a study of T cell responses to AZD1222 COVID-19 vaccine. Assay: immunoSEQ multiplex PCR; the TCRdb copy retains only in-frame clones and omits some. The sample yields 120,000 or so clones, about 92% seen once. Sample: peripheral blood, taken on day 0 of MenACWY control vaccination. These receptors originate from an adult in good health. Each CDR3 is given with its conserved first and last residue. Each record gives: CDR3 protein, V gene.

CSVEDRPGGTSGYTF,TRBV29-1
CASSLGRNYGYTF,TRBV7-8
CASSPLAGGGFYGYTF,TRBV7-9
CASSIGPGWANVLTF,TRBV19
CASSFVLADTQYF,TRBV28
CASSLTGATGELFF,TRBV11-2
CASSTTSGRAEETQYF,TRBV18
CASSRLGWDKGTDTQYF,TRBV4-1
CASSLLQGSGLGGYTF,TRBV5-1
CASSPGQIKAFF,TRBV6-2/TRBV6-3
CASSQGQGEVTDTQYF,TRBV3-1/TRBV3-2
CASSLGWAQETQYF,TRBV5-1
CASTGLDGYEQYF,TRBV27
CASSQDPGSNEQYF,TRBV3-1/TRBV3-2
CASSFRGADTQYF,TRBV28
CSVGQAGTEAFF,TRBV29-1
CASSSNIRSGNNNSPLHF,TRBV6-2/TRBV6-3
CASSPRMRGQPQHF,TRBV5-5
CASSFTTGAYTEAFF,TRBV11-2
CASSIQGRANYGYTF,TRBV19
CASSRGGRLRTDTQYF,TRBV5-8
CASSTTGNFYEQYF,TRBV28
CASSEGLLGNQPQHF,TRBV5-1
CASSPPTGRPQHF,TRBV18
CASSPLGLAGRYDIQYF,TRBV11-2
CAISEPVAVGLETQYF,TRBV10-3
CASSPLAGSGTDTQYF,TRBV2
CASSLRSGGTDTQYF,TRBV7-8
CASRGTANEKLFF,TRBV2
CATRTTYNSPLHF,TRBV6-5
CASSEAGGIYGYTF,TRBV2
CASSLKTGPGYGYTF,TRBV7-9
CASSILGDGELFF,TRBV19
CASSQGFSYNEQFF,TRBV19
CASSFLWGANEKLFF,TRBV14
CASSKGQGMIYNQPQHF,TRBV19